This T cell receptor beta chain is drawn from a study of blood T cells in healthy people across ages. Findings of the study overall: Measured against age, TCR beta diversity per million T cells decreased in a roughly linear manner.

The CDR3 loop spans 12 amino acids. Germline loops: CDR1 MGHDK, CDR2 SYGVNS. The germline V and J ends were trimmed by 4 bases and 5 bases, with 9 bases remaining between them. Then a second PCR, running roughly 6 to 12 cycles, was carried out with a sample-barcoded 5' primer and a J-beta primer mix. TCRdb reanalysed the 5' RACE reads using MiXCR and keeps one entry per CDR3 protein. The sample holds 1.4 million to 1.5 million distinct CDR3 sequences, around two fifths seen once. As concerns this clonotype: The antigen is undetermined.

The TCR originated in a woman younger than 30 in good health. The J gene is TRBJ2-7, the V gene TRBV25-1; a possible D gene is TRBD2 (5 bases). The specimen sequenced was blood. In nucleotides, the CDR3 is TGTGCCAGCAGTGGTGGGAGCAACGAGCAGTACTTC. The encoded protein is CASSGGSNEQYF.